Below, 22 T cell receptor beta chains from the same sample are listed, as sequenced in a study of T cell repertoires in cytomegalovirus infection. TCRdb reanalysed the reads using MiXCR and keeps one entry per CDR3 protein. The sample has approximately 340,000 distinct CDR3 sequences, 25% to 35% seen once; the top ten hold 20%. Antigens of these TCRs are unknown. The input for sequencing was cultured PBMCs, taken from culture after CMV antigen stimulation. The origin of the receptors is a human donor in good health (CMV status not recorded). Some clones in this sample may be carry-over from other donors' samples.

The chain combines TRBV6-1 with TRBJ2-7, with TRBD2 as a possible D gene (6 bases). The V end was cut by 7 bases, the J end by 2 bases, with 15 bases between. The length of the CDR3 is 14 residues. The germline V gene has CDR1 MNHNS and CDR2 SASEGT. CDR3 residues: CASTSSGLPYEQYF. DNA for the CDR3: TGTGCCAGCACTTCCAGCGGGTTACCCTACGAGCAGTACTTC.

The count of this clonotype is one. V usage is TRBV5-6 and J usage is TRBJ1-4; D gene uncertain. This CDR3 spans 14 amino acids. Germline loops: CDR1 SGHDT, CDR2 YYEEEE. Trimming took off 2 bases at V and 0 bases at J, with 5 bases between the two ends. The CDR3 DNA follows: TGTGCCAGCAGCTTTGGTACAACTAATGAAAAACTGTTTTTT. This codes for CASSFGTTNEKLFF.

The rearrangement links TRBV19 to TRBJ2-7; a possible D gene is TRBD1 (6 bases). CDR1 and CDR2 (germline): LNHDA, SQIVND (reference sequence). Trimming removed 5 bases from V and 2 bases from J, with 19 bases in between. CDR3 length: 16 residues. The CDR3 spells CASSPPPGHNTYEQYF. The CDR3 DNA sequence: TGTGCCAGTAGTCCCCCCCCGGGACATAACACCTACGAGCAGTACTTC.

This chain uses TRBV7-9 with TRBJ1-5; 7 nucleotides align to TRBD1. The trim removed 1 base at V and 14 bases at J, leaving 8 bases unmatched. This CDR3 is 13 amino acids long. In germline, CDR1 is SEHNR, CDR2 FQNEAQ (reference sequence). This CDR3 reads CASSLEGAAPKHF. CDR3 DNA sequence: TGTGCCAGCAGCTTAGAGGGGGCAGCCCCAAAGCATTTT.

This clonotype was found a few times. The chain joins TRBV27 to TRBJ2-7; TRBD1 matches at 9 bases. Losses at the gene ends were 1 base for V and 6 bases for J; bases not matched to a gene: 10. Germline V gives CDR1 MNHEY, CDR2 SMNVEV (reference sequence). The CDR3 runs to 16 residues. The CDR3 spells CASSLWGGQGRSEQYF. CDR3 DNA sequence: TGTGCCAGCAGTTTATGGGGGGGACAGGGACGTTCCGAGCAGTACTTC.

CDR3 sequence (DNA): TGTGCCAGCAGCCCTATCAATGACAATGAGCAGTTCTTC. Residues: CASSPINDNEQFF. The chain joins TRBV7-9 to TRBJ2-1; unclear D gene. There are 13 residues in the CDR3. Germline CDR1 reads SEHNR; CDR2 reads FQNEAQ (reference sequence). V shed 5 bases and J shed 5 bases, with 10 bases lying between them. Variable domain in full (rest from reference TRBV7-9 and TRBJ2-1): DTGVSQNPRHKITKRGQNVTFRCDPISEHNRLYWYRQTLGQGPEFLTYFQNEAQLEKSRLLSDRFSAERPKGSFSTLEIQRTEQGDSAMYLCASSPINDNEQFFGPGTRLTVL.

This clonotype was seen only a few times. The J gene is TRBJ1-2, the V gene TRBV10-3; TRBD1 agrees at 7 bases. CDR3 size: 13 residues. J gave up 4 bases and V 4 bases, and 3 bases lay outside the gene matches. In germline, CDR1 is ENHRY, CDR2 SYGVKD. CDR3 DNA sequence: TGTGCCATCAGTGTGGGACAGCTCTATGGCTACACCTTC. Residues: CAISVGQLYGYTF.

V gene TRBV4-2 combines with J gene TRBJ2-7; 11 bases line up with TRBD2. V was pared by 0 bases and J by 2 bases, with 3 bases of the junction left unmatched. CDR3 length equals 16 residues. In germline, CDR1 is LGHNA, CDR2 YNFKEQ. The CDR3 reads CASSQDSLAGAYEQYF. In DNA form, the CDR3 reads TGTGCCAGCAGCCAAGATTCACTAGCGGGAGCCTACGAGCAGTACTTC.

This chain links TRBV19 with TRBJ2-2; TRBD1 aligns across 9 bases. The CDR3 contains 17 residues. J gave up 1 base and V 7 bases, and 10 bases lay outside the gene matches. Germline-derived CDR1 and CDR2 are LNHDA and SQIVND (reference sequence). The CDR3 sequence: CASISSPGQGNTGELFF. CDR3 DNA: TGTGCCAGTATCAGCTCGCCGGGACAGGGGAACACCGGGGAGCTGTTTTTT.

V gene TRBV7-6 combines with J gene TRBJ2-5; D may be TRBD1 or TRBD2 (5 bases each). CDR1 SGHVS and CDR2 FNYEAQ come from the germline V gene. CDR3 length: 13 amino acids. The V and J ends lost 5 bases and 5 bases respectively, with 12 bases between them. For the CDR3, the DNA is TGTGCCAGCAGCCCTTGGGACGGGGAGACCCAGTACTTC. It translates to CASSPWDGETQYF.

The V gene is TRBV6-5, the J gene TRBJ1-2; possible D gene TRBD1, 6 bases. The CDR3 runs to 14 residues. The germline V gene has CDR1 MNHEY and CDR2 SVGAGI. V lost 4 bases and J 6 bases, leaving 15 bases between the germline ends. This chain's CDR3 is CASSWSQGRNGYTF. CDR3 DNA: TGTGCCAGCAGTTGGAGTCAGGGGAGGAATGGCTACACCTTC.

This clonotype was observed a handful of times. The CDR3 reads CASSFGTGGGEQYF. As DNA, the CDR3 is TGTGCCAGCAGTTTCGGGACAGGGGGCGGAGAGCAGTACTTC. This sequence joins TRBV27 and TRBJ2-7; 12 bases are shared with TRBD1. J lost 7 bases, V lost 3 bases, and 4 bases had no gene match. The V gene's germline CDR1 is MNHEY and CDR2 SMNVEV (reference sequence). This CDR3 has 14 amino acids.

In its sample, this clonotype was seen a few times. The gene calls are TRBV7-3 and TRBJ2-1; 7 positions match TRBD2. Germline V gene sequence: CDR1 SGHTA, CDR2 FQGTGA. This CDR3 is 15 amino acids long. The J segment lost 1 base and the V segment lost 4 bases, leaving 4 bases of the junction unmatched. Here the CDR3 reads CASSSRTSSYNEQFF. In DNA, the CDR3 is TGTGCCAGCAGCTCCCGGACTAGTTCCTACAATGAGCAGTTCTTC.

As regards this clonotype: The junction differs from germline at one of its ends, possibly a read error. V gene TRBV25-1 combines with J gene TRBJ2-3; D ambiguous. Germline lookup yields CDR1 MGHDK and CDR2 SYGVNS. The CDR3 has 15 amino acids. CDR3 nucleotide sequence: TGTGCCAGCAGTGAATGGATCAAAGACACAGATACGCAGTGTTTT. It codes for CASSEWIKDTDTQCF.

This chain links TRBV7-9 with TRBJ1-6; D remains ambiguous. This CDR3 has 15 amino acids. V lost 1 base, J lost 4 bases, and 8 bases lay in between. Germline CDR1 is SEHNR and CDR2 is FQNEAQ (reference sequence). CDR3 sequence (DNA): TGTGCCAGCAGCTTAGTTGGGGTTTATAATTCACCCCTCCACTTT. As protein: CASSLVGVYNSPLHF.

The V and J genes are TRBV24-1 and TRBJ2-1; D possibly corresponds to TRBD2 (7 bases). V dropped 4 bases and J dropped 5 bases, with 26 bases sitting between them. This CDR3 has 19 residues. CDR1 and CDR2 (germline): KGHDR, SFDVKD. CDR3 in DNA: TGTGCCACCAGTGACCCGATAAGAGGGGGGGCCCGCACCGACAATGAGCAGTTCTTC. This encodes CATSDPIRGGARTDNEQFF.

The chain recombines TRBV15 with TRBJ2-7; tentative D call: TRBD1 (5 bases). V was clipped by 0 bases and J by 5 bases, with 11 bases between them. This CDR3 comprises 14 residues. Germline V gene data show CDR1 as LNHNV and CDR2 as YYDKDF (reference sequence). The CDR3 bases are TGTGCCACCAGCAGAGATCCAGGGCCCCACGAGCAGTACTTC. Encoded protein: CATSRDPGPHEQYF.

The chain couples TRBV4-1 to TRBJ1-1; TRBD1 is a possible D gene (5 bases). The germline V and J ends were trimmed by 4 bases and 0 bases, with 12 bases remaining between them. Germline V CDR1 and CDR2: MGHRA, YSYEKL. The CDR3 covers 15 residues. CDR3 residues: CASSPQTDMNTEAFF. The CDR3 DNA reads TGCGCCAGCAGCCCCCAGACAGACATGAACACTGAAGCTTTCTTT.

This clonotype was seen a few times. The chain employs TRBV5-1 and TRBJ1-3; no clear D gene. With 3 bases removed from V and 4 bases from J, the gap between germline ends came to 11 bases. The CDR3 totals 14 residues. In germline, CDR1 is SGHRS, CDR2 YFSETQ. This CDR3 reads CASSSQGSGNTIYF. DNA of the CDR3: TGCGCCAGCAGCTCCCAAGGGTCCGGAAACACCATATATTTT.

This chain uses TRBV7-9 with TRBJ2-2, with D possibly matching TRBD2 (6 bases). Germline CDR1 SEHNR, CDR2 FQNEAQ (reference sequence). The CDR3 extends over 13 amino acids. V was cut by 5 bases and J by 7 bases, with 11 bases left in between. This chain's CDR3 is CASSVGGGGELFF. The CDR3 DNA reads as TGTGCCAGCAGCGTCGGGGGAGGCGGGGAGCTGTTTTTT. The full variable domain, in which reference TRBV7-9 and TRBJ2-2 provide the parts outside the CDR3, is DTGVSQNPRHKITKRGQNVTFRCDPISEHNRLYWYRQTLGQGPEFLTYFQNEAQLEKSRLLSDRFSAERPKGSFSTLEIQRTEQGDSAMYLCASSVGGGGELFFGEGSRLTVL.

This clonotype was found a few times. This rearrangement joins TRBV10-3 to TRBJ1-3; tentatively, D is TRBD1 (5 bases). Trimming pared 2 bases from V and 2 bases from J, leaving 13 bases between. The germline gives CDR1 ENHRY, CDR2 SYGVKD. The CDR3 runs to 16 residues. CDR3 nucleotides: TGTGCCATCAGTGAGCCGCGTAGGGGTACTGGAAACACCATATATTTT. Its translation: CAISEPRRGTGNTIYF.

V and J are TRBV25-1 and TRBJ1-1; possibly TRBD1 for D (5 bases). V lost 5 bases and J 0 bases, leaving 16 bases between the germline ends. The CDR3 contains 16 residues. Germline CDR1 and CDR2: MGHDK and SYGVNS. CDR3 in amino acids: CASSLGGTVMNTEAFF. In nucleotides, the CDR3 is TGTGCCAGCAGTCTAGGCGGGACGGTCATGAACACTGAAGCTTTCTTT.